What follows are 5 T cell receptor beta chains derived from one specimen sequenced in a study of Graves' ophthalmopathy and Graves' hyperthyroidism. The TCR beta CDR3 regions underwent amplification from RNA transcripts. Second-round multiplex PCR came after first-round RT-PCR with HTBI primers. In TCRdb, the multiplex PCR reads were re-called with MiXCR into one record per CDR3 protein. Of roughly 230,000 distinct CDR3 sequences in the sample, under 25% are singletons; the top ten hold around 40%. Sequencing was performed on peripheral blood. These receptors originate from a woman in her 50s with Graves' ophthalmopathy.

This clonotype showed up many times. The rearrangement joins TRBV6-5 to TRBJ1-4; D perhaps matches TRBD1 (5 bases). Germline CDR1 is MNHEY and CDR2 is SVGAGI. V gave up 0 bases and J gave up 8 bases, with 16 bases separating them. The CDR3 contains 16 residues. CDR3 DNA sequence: TGTGCCAGCAGTTACTCGACGGGCAGGGTCTACGAAAAACTGTTTTTT. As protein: CASSYSTGRVYEKLFF.

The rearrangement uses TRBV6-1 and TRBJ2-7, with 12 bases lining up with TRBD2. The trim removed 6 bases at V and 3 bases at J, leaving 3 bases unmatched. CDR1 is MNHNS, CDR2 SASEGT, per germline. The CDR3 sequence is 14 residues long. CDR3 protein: CASRTSGGYYEQYF. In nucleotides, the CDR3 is TGTGCCAGCAGGACTAGCGGGGGATACTACGAGCAGTACTTC.

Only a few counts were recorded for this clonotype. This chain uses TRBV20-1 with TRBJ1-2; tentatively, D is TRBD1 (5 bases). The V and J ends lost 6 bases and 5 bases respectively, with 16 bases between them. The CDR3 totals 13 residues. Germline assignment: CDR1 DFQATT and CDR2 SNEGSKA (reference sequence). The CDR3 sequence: CSAPMGGGYGYTF. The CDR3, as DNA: TGCAGTGCACCTATGGGGGGAGGGTATGGCTACACCTTC.

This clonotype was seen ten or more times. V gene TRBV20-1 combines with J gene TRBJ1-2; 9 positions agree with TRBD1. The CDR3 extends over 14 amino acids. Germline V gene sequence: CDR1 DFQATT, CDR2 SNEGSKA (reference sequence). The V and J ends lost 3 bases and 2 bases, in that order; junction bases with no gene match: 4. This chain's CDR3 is CSARGGQGNYGYTF. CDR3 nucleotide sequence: TGCAGTGCTAGGGGGGGACAGGGAAACTATGGCTACACCTTC.

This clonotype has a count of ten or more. The CDR3 sequence: CASSYLWGRDTEAFF. The DNA of the CDR3 is TGTGCCAGCAGTTACCTTTGGGGGCGGGACACTGAAGCTTTCTTT. The chain links TRBV12-3 or TRBV12-4 to TRBJ1-1, with a weak D call TRBD1 (6 bases). V lost 4 bases to trimming and J lost 3 bases, with 15 bases between them. The CDR3 covers 15 residues.